Below are 28 T cell receptor beta chains sequenced from a single sample in a study of cytomegalovirus exposure and HLA in healthy donors (dated by TCRdb to 2017 to 2019). The receptor library was made with the immunoSEQ multiplex PCR assay. For the multiplex PCR, a mixture combining 60 forward primers for TCR Vbeta segments and 13 reverse primers for TCR Jbeta segments was used. TCRdb obtained this table from immuneACCESS and retained in-frame rearrangements with V and J assigned. These tables miss some clones; where compared with another copy, unresolved V genes account for less than half of the shortfall, and the remainder is unexplained. For this sample there are 150,000 to 180,000 clones; 70% to 85% appear just once. The ten largest account for about 2% of the sample. Specimen: PBMCs. These receptors came from a man aged 30 to 45 in good health and CMV-seronegative.

V gene TRBV5-8 combines with J gene TRBJ1-1, with 7 bases lining up with TRBD1. The CDR3 sequence is 11 residues long. J lost 11 bases, V lost 4 bases, and 5 bases had no gene match. Looked up from germline, CDR1 is SGHTS and CDR2 is YDEGEE. In DNA, the CDR3 is TGTGCCAGCAGCCCGGACAGGTCTGCTTTCTTT. Translating it yields CASSPDRSAFF.

The chain joins TRBV7-3 to TRBJ2-1; no definite D call. Between the trimmed V and J ends, which lost 4 bases and 2 bases, there was a span of 12 bases. Looked up from germline, CDR1 is SGHTA and CDR2 is FQGTGA. This CDR3 has 15 amino acids. The CDR3 coding sequence is TGTGCCAGCAGCTCCCTCGGTTCCACCTACAATGAGCAGTTCTTC. Translated: CASSSLGSTYNEQFF.

The chain uses TRBV9 and TRBJ2-6; TRBD1 matches 8 bases. This CDR3 has 18 residues. V lost 3 bases to trimming and J lost 0 bases; unmatched junction nucleotides: 8. Germline CDR1 is SGDLS and CDR2 is YYNGEE. The DNA for the CDR3 is TGTGCCAGCAGCGAGAGGGGACAGGCCTCCTCTGGGGCCAACGTCCTGACTTTC. It yields the protein CASSERGQASSGANVLTF.

The CDR3 DNA reads as TGCGCCAGCAGCTTAAGCGGGGGGAAGGGCCAGTACTTC. Protein: CASSLSGGKGQYF. The rearrangement uses TRBV5-1 and TRBJ2-5; 9 bases agree with TRBD2. The V gene end was trimmed by 2 bases and the J gene end by 10 bases; junction bases not matched to a gene: 6. CDR3 length: 13 amino acids. Germline values: CDR1 SGHRS, CDR2 YFSETQ.

This clone was seen just once. The chain uses TRBV19 and TRBJ1-4; D unclear. Germline CDR1 and CDR2: LNHDA and SQIVND (reference sequence). Trimming pared 3 bases from V and 7 bases from J, leaving 9 bases between. The CDR3 contains 13 residues. The DNA of the CDR3 is TGTGCCAGTAGTATCGGCAGCGTTGAAAAACTGTTTTTT. It is translated as CASSIGSVEKLFF.

The chain couples TRBV2 to TRBJ2-6; D may be TRBD1 (5 bases). This CDR3 is 15 amino acids long. V was clipped by 5 bases and J by 0 bases, with 8 bases between them. CDR1 SNHLY and CDR2 FYNNEI come from the germline V gene. CDR3 loop: CASSPDSSGANVLTF. CDR3 DNA sequence: TGTGCCAGCAGTCCCGACAGCTCTGGGGCCAACGTCCTGACTTTC.

The genes are TRBV29-1 and TRBJ1-5; TRBD1 matches at 7 bases. Germline CDR1 and CDR2: SQVTM and ANQGSEA. The CDR3 totals 13 residues. Unmatched junction bases numbered 3, after V lost 1 base and J lost 6 bases. The CDR3 region has the DNA TGCAGCGTTGAAGTGGGGGACAGTCAGCCCCAGCATTTT. Amino acids: CSVEVGDSQPQHF.

This clone was recorded a few times. This chain links TRBV28 with TRBJ2-7, with 8 bases lining up with TRBD1. J lost 2 bases, V lost 4 bases, and 7 bases had no gene match. The CDR3 runs to 15 residues. CDR1 and CDR2 (germline): MDHEN, SYDVKM. This CDR3 is CASSSSDRDAYEQYF. DNA for the CDR3: TGTGCCAGCAGTTCCTCGGACAGGGACGCCTACGAGCAGTACTTC.

This rearrangement joins TRBV9 to TRBJ2-7; 12 nucleotides align to TRBD2. This CDR3 is 15 amino acids long. Germline V gives CDR1 SGDLS, CDR2 YYNGEE. V lost 4 bases and J lost 5; bases outside the gene matches: 7. DNA of the CDR3: TGTGCCAGCAGCCTAAGAGGACTAGCGGGAAACGAGCAGTACTTC. Translation: CASSLRGLAGNEQYF.

J is TRBJ1-5 and V is TRBV27, with 8 bases that match TRBD1. The J segment lost 4 bases and the V segment lost 1 base, leaving 3 bases of the junction unmatched. The CDR3 consists of 15 residues. Germline CDR1 and CDR2: MNHEY and SMNVEV (reference sequence). CDR3 amino acids: CASSLFGTGNQPQHF. In nucleotides, the CDR3 is TGTGCCAGCAGTTTATTCGGGACAGGAAATCAGCCCCAGCATTTT.

V gene TRBV21-1 combines with J gene TRBJ1-1. TRBV21-1 counts as a pseudogene. CDR3 length: 12 residues. In DNA form, the CDR3 reads TGTGCCAGCAGCAAAGGTAAGAGAGAAGCTTTCTTT. It is translated as CASSKGKREAFF.

This chain joins TRBV10-3 and TRBJ2-1, with D possibly matching TRBD1 (5 bases). V lost 0 bases and J 9 bases, leaving 15 bases between the germline ends. Looked up from germline, CDR1 is ENHRY and CDR2 is SYGVKD. The CDR3 has 15 residues. The chain's CDR3 is CAISESDGAFTEQFF. DNA of the CDR3: TGTGCCATCAGTGAGTCCGATGGGGCCTTTACTGAGCAGTTCTTC.

The chain is built from TRBV5-6 and TRBJ2-1; TRBD2 aligns across 9 bases. The ends lost 5 bases at V and 8 bases at J; junction bases unmatched: 8. The CDR3 is made up of 14 amino acids. Germline assignment: CDR1 SGHDT and CDR2 YYEEEE. The CDR3 loop reads CASRTGTSIYEQFF. CDR3 coding DNA: TGTGCCAGCAGGACCGGGACTAGCATCTATGAGCAGTTCTTC.

The chain has TRBV6-1 and TRBJ2-4; 7 nucleotides match TRBD1. Germline values: CDR1 MNHNS, CDR2 SASEGT. V was clipped by 4 bases and J by 0 bases; unmatched bases: 6. The CDR3 contains 16 residues. Here the CDR3 DNA reads TGTGCCAGCAGTGCTACCGGGACAGTAGCCAAAAACATTCAGTACTTC. It codes for CASSATGTVAKNIQYF.

The chain couples TRBV2 to TRBJ2-2, with 14 bases matching TRBD2. Germline V lookup: CDR1 SNHLY, CDR2 FYNNEI. V trimming: 7 bases; J trimming: 7 bases; junction bases outside the gene matches: 11. This CDR3 spans 17 amino acids. The CDR3 loop is CASMKTSGGAINGELFF. The CDR3 nucleotides are TGTGCCAGCATGAAGACTAGCGGGGGGGCCATCAACGGGGAGCTGTTTTTT.

The gene calls are TRBV7-8 and TRBJ1-6, with D unresolved. This CDR3 has 15 residues. V lost 0 bases and J lost 5, with 8 bases in between. Germline lookup yields CDR1 SGHVS and CDR2 FQNEAQ. The CDR3, as DNA: TGTGCCAGCAGCTTAGCGGGCCGAAATAATTCACCCCTCCACTTT. Translating gives CASSLAGRNNSPLHF.

V is TRBV19 and J is TRBJ2-1, with TRBD2 identical over 9 bases. CDR1 is LNHDA and CDR2 is SQIVND in the germline V gene (reference sequence). The CDR3 contains 16 residues. With V trimmed by 4 bases and J by 0 bases, 4 bases remained unmatched. CDR3 sequence reads: CASSSGGVVSYNEQFF. CDR3 bases: TGTGCCAGTAGTAGCGGGGGGGTAGTCTCCTACAATGAGCAGTTCTTC. The whole variable domain, remainder taken from reference TRBV19 and TRBJ2-1, is DGGITQSPKYLFRKEGQNVTLSCEQNLNHDAMYWYRQDPGQGLRLIYYSQIVNDFQKGDIAEGYSVSREKKESFPLTVTSAQKNPTAFYLCASSSGGVVSYNEQFFGPGTRLTVL.

DNA of the CDR3: TGTGCCAGCAGCGTAGGGTGGGGCGGGGGGGCCCAAGAGACCCAGTACTTC. It translates to CASSVGWGGGAQETQYF. V usage is TRBV9 and J usage is TRBJ2-5; TRBD2 matches at 9 bases. The J segment lost 1 base and the V segment lost 0 bases, leaving 7 bases of the junction unmatched. Germline-derived CDR1 and CDR2 are SGDLS and YYNGEE. The CDR3 is made up of 17 amino acids. Full variable domain (outside the CDR3, taken from reference TRBV9 and TRBJ2-5): DSGVTQTPKHLITATGQRVTLRCSPRSGDLSVYWYQQSLDQGLQFLIQYYNGEERAKGNILERFSAQQFPDLHSELNLSSLELGDSALYFCASSVGWGGGAQETQYFGPGTRLLVL.

This clone was observed a single time. The final CDR3 position lacks the conserved phenylalanine or tryptophan, pointing to a likely read error. The rearrangement joins TRBV5-1 to TRBJ2-6; tentatively, D is TRBD2 (5 bases). Trimming took off 5 bases at V and 4 bases at J, with 13 bases between the two ends. Per the germline V gene, CDR1 is SGHRS and CDR2 is YFSETQ. This CDR3 spans 15 amino acids. Here the CDR3 DNA reads TGCGCCAGCAGACCGGACTTGAGCGGGGCCAACGTCCTGACTTCC. It encodes CASRPDLSGANVLTS.

The genes are TRBV4-2 and TRBJ1-2, with TRBD1 matching over 8 bases. V gave up 3 bases and J gave up 0 bases; unmatched junction bases: 0. Germline CDR1 is LGHNA and CDR2 is YNFKEQ. This CDR3 is 14 amino acids long. CDR3 in DNA: TGTGCCAGCAGCCAGGACAGGGCTAACTATGGCTACACCTTC. This translates into CASSQDRANYGYTF.

The rearrangement joins TRBV28 to TRBJ2-5; 9 nucleotides line up with TRBD2. The trim removed 5 bases at V and 4 bases at J, leaving 14 bases unmatched. Germline values: CDR1 MDHEN, CDR2 SYDVKM. The CDR3 has 17 amino acids. CDR3 DNA: TGTGCCAGCAGTCCTCCGCTGGGCGGGGGGGCCGGAGAGACCCAGTACTTC. It encodes CASSPPLGGGAGETQYF.

The chain couples TRBV19 to TRBJ2-5, with D possibly being TRBD2 (6 bases). CDR3 length: 15 residues. Trimming left V 5 bases short and J 3 bases short, with 16 bases between. Germline CDR1 reads LNHDA; CDR2 reads SQIVND (reference sequence). The CDR3 DNA reads TGTGCCAGTAGTGTTGGACTACCCGAAAAAGAGACCCAGTACTTC. This codes for CASSVGLPEKETQYF.

The rearrangement joins TRBV29-1 to TRBJ2-1, with a weak D call TRBD1 (5 bases). The CDR3 is 15 amino acids. V shed 3 bases and J shed 3 bases, with 15 bases lying between them. The germline V gene has CDR1 SQVTM and CDR2 ANQGSEA. The CDR3 is CSVDSLAGYYNEQFF. As DNA, the CDR3 is TGCAGCGTTGATAGTTTAGCAGGGTACTACAATGAGCAGTTCTTC.

The chain carries TRBV28 and TRBJ1-1, with a possible D match to TRBD1 (6 bases). The CDR3 extends over 14 amino acids. Between the trimmed V and J ends, which lost 2 bases and 3 bases, there was a span of 10 bases. Germline V gene lookup returns CDR1 MDHEN and CDR2 SYDVKM. CDR3 loop: CASSLTGGDTEAFF. In DNA form, the CDR3 reads TGTGCCAGCAGTTTAACGGGGGGCGACACTGAAGCTTTCTTT.

The genes are TRBV7-2 and TRBJ2-1, with TRBD2 matching over 7 bases. Germline V gives CDR1 SGHTA, CDR2 FQGNSA. The CDR3 totals 13 residues. Trimming cost V 1 base and J 10 bases; bases outside gene matches: 4. CDR3 nucleotide sequence: TGTGCCAGCAGCTTAGGCCCAGCGGGAGAGCAGTTCTTC. Translation gives CASSLGPAGEQFF.

The chain couples TRBV4-2 to TRBJ2-1; maybe TRBD2 (6 bases). From germline, CDR1 is LGHNA and CDR2 YNFKEQ. The CDR3 extends over 17 amino acids. Trimming cost V 6 bases and J 0 bases, with 18 bases left between them. Here the CDR3 DNA reads TGTGCCAGCAGAGGGGACTCTTCTACCAGCTCCTACAATGAGCAGTTCTTC. This codes for CASRGDSSTSSYNEQFF.

The chain recombines TRBV5-5 with TRBJ1-6; D is undetermined. The CDR3 spans 14 residues. Germline V lookup: CDR1 SGHKS, CDR2 YYEKEE (reference sequence). The V gene lost 4 bases and the J gene lost 6 bases, with 11 bases spanning the gap. DNA for the CDR3: TGTGCCAGCAGCCTGGGGTCTAGTAATTCACCCCTCCACTTT. It is translated as CASSLGSSNSPLHF.

The chain has TRBV7-2 and TRBJ1-2; the D is unclear. Germline V lookup: CDR1 SGHTA, CDR2 FQGNSA. V was trimmed by 2 bases and J by 7 bases, leaving 14 bases between them. The CDR3 consists of 14 residues. DNA for the CDR3: TGTGCCAGCAGCTTACAGAGGGATGCGTCTGGCTACACCTTC. It specifies CASSLQRDASGYTF.